This passage covers 23 T cell receptor beta chains from one sample sequenced in a study of shared clonotypes between healthy human individuals. Only in-frame clones appear in the TCRdb table, and some are missing; sequencing was by immunoSEQ multiplex PCR. The sample lists about 2 million clones, 95% occurring once. The specimen was naive CD4+ T cells sorted from blood. The subset was: CD45RA+ positively selected. These receptors all stem from a man younger than 30 in good health.

This chain links TRBV28 with TRBJ2-1, with D maybe TRBD2 (6 bases). Trimming took off 4 bases at V and 9 bases at J, with 19 bases between the two ends. This CDR3 has 15 amino acids. Per germline, CDR1 MDHEN and CDR2 SYDVKM. CDR3 sequence reads: CASSSHGTPGGEQFF. The CDR3 bases are TGTGCCAGCAGTTCGCACGGGACTCCCGGTGGTGAGCAGTTCTTC.

The chain recombines TRBV7-2 with TRBJ1-5, with 7 bases fitting TRBD1. Per the germline V gene, CDR1 is SGHTA and CDR2 is FQGNSA. CDR3 length: 13 residues. V shed 2 bases, J shed 7 bases, and the junction held 2 bases outside the gene matches. This chain's CDR3 is CASSLIQGQPQHF. CDR3 nucleotide sequence: TGTGCCAGCAGCTTAATACAGGGGCAGCCCCAGCATTTT.

The CDR3, as DNA: TGTGCCAGCAGTGAGCGATGGGAGAACACTGAAGCTTTCTTT. This sequence encodes CASSERWENTEAFF. The chain uses TRBV25-1 and TRBJ1-1, with D unclear. The CDR3 contains 14 residues. V was clipped by 3 bases and J by 1 base, with 9 bases between them. The germline V gene has CDR1 MGHDK and CDR2 SYGVNS.

The rearrangement links TRBV2 to TRBJ2-2; D call uncertain. The germline V and J ends were trimmed by 1 base and 5 bases, with 8 bases remaining between them. CDR1 SNHLY and CDR2 FYNNEI come from the germline V gene. The CDR3 sequence is 14 residues long. The CDR3 spells CASSEERVTGELFF. The CDR3 coding sequence is TGTGCCAGCAGTGAAGAGCGAGTAACCGGGGAGCTGTTTTTT.

The chain carries TRBV25-1 and TRBJ1-1; D unresolved. Germline loops: CDR1 MGHDK, CDR2 SYGVNS. The CDR3 runs 15 residues. V was shortened by 2 bases and J by 4 bases, with 14 bases between the two germline ends. CDR3 region: CASSENRVGSTEAFF. The DNA for the CDR3 is TGTGCCAGCAGTGAAAACCGGGTCGGGAGCACTGAAGCTTTCTTT.

This rearrangement joins TRBV9 to TRBJ1-3; TRBD1 matches at 8 bases. Germline-derived CDR1 and CDR2 are SGDLS and YYNGEE. J gave up 4 bases and V 5 bases, and 14 bases lay outside the gene matches. The CDR3 is 17 residues long. CDR3 in DNA: TGTGCCAGCAGTCCTAAACACCAGGGGGCACGCGGAAACACCATATATTTT. It encodes CASSPKHQGARGNTIYF.

The chain uses TRBV6-5 and TRBJ2-3; 9 bases line up with TRBD2. The CDR3 has 16 amino acids. Trimming took 1 base from V and 3 from J; bases not matched to a gene: 5. Germline V lookup: CDR1 MNHEY, CDR2 SVGAGI. CDR3 in amino acids: CASSYLPAGGTDTQYF. The CDR3 bases are TGTGCCAGCAGTTACTTGCCAGCGGGGGGAACAGATACGCAGTATTTT.

The V call is TRBV19, the J call TRBJ2-7; 14 nucleotides line up with TRBD2. The ends lost 4 bases at V and 9 bases at J; junction bases unmatched: 8. The CDR3 length is 15 residues. Germline assignment: CDR1 LNHDA and CDR2 SQIVND (reference sequence). The CDR3 reads CASSSGTSGRNGQYF. The CDR3 region has the DNA TGTGCCAGTAGTAGCGGGACTAGCGGGAGAAACGGGCAGTACTTC. Full variable domain (missing parts from reference TRBV19 and TRBJ2-7): DGGITQSPKYLFRKEGQNVTLSCEQNLNHDAMYWYRQDPGQGLRLIYYSQIVNDFQKGDIAEGYSVSREKKESFPLTVTSAQKNPTAFYLCASSSGTSGRNGQYFGPGTRLTVT.

This sequence joins TRBV7-9 and TRBJ2-3; D call uncertain. Germline V gene sequence: CDR1 SEHNR, CDR2 FQNEAQ (reference sequence). The length of the CDR3 is 14 residues. The ends were cut back, 2 bases at V and 4 bases at J, with 10 bases in the middle. The CDR3 sequence is CASSLSEVADTQYF. The CDR3 DNA follows: TGTGCCAGCAGCTTATCTGAGGTTGCAGATACGCAGTATTTT.

The chain links TRBV5-1 to TRBJ2-4; the D is unclear. Germline values: CDR1 SGHRS, CDR2 YFSETQ. V was pared by 0 bases and J by 0 bases, with 7 bases between. The CDR3 spans 15 residues. In DNA, the CDR3 is TGCGCCAGCAGCTTGGGGGCACCAGCCAAAAACATTCAGTACTTC. It specifies CASSLGAPAKNIQYF.

Points on this clone: Given a much more abundant clone one base away, this may be a read error. The identical CDR3 is also encoded by other nucleotide sequences in the sample. The chain employs TRBV28 and TRBJ1-2, with D unresolved. The germline CDR1 and CDR2 sequences are MDHEN and SYDVKM. This CDR3 is 14 amino acids long. V dropped 5 bases and J dropped 0 bases, with 10 bases sitting between them. DNA for the CDR3: TGTGCCAGCAGTACAGCAACCGCTAACTATGGCTACACCTTC. Its protein is CASSTATANYGYTF.

The rearrangement joins TRBV10-3 to TRBJ1-1, with TRBD1 as a possible D gene (5 bases). CDR3 size: 15 residues. The germline V gene has CDR1 ENHRY and CDR2 SYGVKD. Trimming shortened V by 2 bases and J by 4 bases, and 14 bases separated the two germline ends. CDR3 nucleotides: TGTGCCATCAGTGAGATGTGGGGCGCGGGCACTGAAGCTTTCTTT. Residues: CAISEMWGAGTEAFF.

This clone has a handful of counts. CDR3 region: CASSPGPSYEQYF. In nucleotides, the CDR3 is TGTGCCAGCAGTCCGGGACCTTCCTACGAGCAGTACTTC. V and J are TRBV7-8 and TRBJ2-7; D is perhaps TRBD1 or TRBD2 (5 bases each). The germline CDR1 and CDR2 sequences are SGHVS and FQNEAQ. The CDR3 length is 13 residues. Trimming stripped 6 bases from V and 1 base from J, with 10 bases between.

The rearrangement links TRBV27 to TRBJ2-3; D ambiguous. The V and J ends lost 0 bases and 1 base respectively, with 11 bases between them. Per germline, CDR1 MNHEY and CDR2 SMNVEV (reference sequence). The CDR3 has 16 residues. CDR3 in amino acids: CASSLSPTGRTDTQYF. In DNA form, the CDR3 reads TGTGCCAGCAGTTTATCTCCTACTGGTCGCACAGATACGCAGTATTTT.

The chain uses TRBV9 and TRBJ1-3; TRBD1 matches 7 bases. The germline CDR1 and CDR2 sequences are SGDLS and YYNGEE. The junction had 12 bases not matched to a gene; V was cut back by 4 bases and J by 2 bases. CDR3 size: 17 residues. The CDR3 nucleotides are TGTGCCAGCAGCCCCTCCTTCCAGGACAGGACTGGAAACACCATATATTTT. This translates into CASSPSFQDRTGNTIYF. The full variable domain, rest sourced from reference TRBV9 and TRBJ1-3, is DSGVTQTPKHLITATGQRVTLRCSPRSGDLSVYWYQQSLDQGLQFLIQYYNGEERAKGNILERFSAQQFPDLHSELNLSSLELGDSALYFCASSPSFQDRTGNTIYFGEGSWLTVV.

The rearrangement links TRBV4-2 to TRBJ2-7; D tentatively fits TRBD1 or TRBD2 (5 bases each). Trimming took off 3 bases at V and 6 bases at J, with 12 bases between the two ends. The CDR3 runs to 13 residues. Germline CDR1 is LGHNA and CDR2 is YNFKEQ. The DNA for the CDR3 is TGTGCCAGCAGCCAGGGGGATCGGGTCGAGCAGTACTTC. Translating it yields CASSQGDRVEQYF.

The chain is built from TRBV2 and TRBJ1-2; possibly TRBD1 for D (5 bases). Germline CDR1 and CDR2: SNHLY and FYNNEI. Trimming shortened V by 6 bases and J by 0 bases, and 8 bases separated the two germline ends. The CDR3 extends over 13 amino acids. In DNA form, the CDR3 reads TGTGCCAGCAGCACGGGGCCTAACTATGGCTACACCTTC. Protein sequence: CASSTGPNYGYTF.

In its sample, this clone was seen once. The chain joins TRBV5-1 to TRBJ2-7; D is possibly TRBD1 or TRBD2 (6 bases each). Germline V CDR1 and CDR2: SGHRS, YFSETQ. The CDR3 is 16 amino acids. Trimming shortened V by 4 bases and J by 6 bases, and 23 bases separated the two germline ends. As DNA, the CDR3 is TGCGCCAGCAGCATAAACAGGGCCTCGGACGGGGGCGAGCAGTACTTC. This translates into CASSINRASDGGEQYF.

In its sample, this clone was seen once. The V and J genes are TRBV30 and TRBJ1-2; 9 positions agree with TRBD1. The CDR3 runs 14 residues. V dropped 3 bases and J dropped 12; count of bases not matched to a gene: 14. Germline V gene data show CDR1 as GTSNPN and CDR2 as SVGIG (reference sequence). The chain's CDR3 is CAWSLGGTGKAHTF. The CDR3 DNA follows: TGTGCCTGGAGCTTAGGTGGGACAGGGAAAGCCCACACCTTC. Complete variable domain (other parts from reference TRBV30 and TRBJ1-2): SQTIHQWPATLVQPVGSPLSLECTVEGTSNPNLYWYRQAAGRGLQLLFYSVGIGQISSEVPQNLSASRPQDRQFILSSKKLLLSDSGFYLCAWSLGGTGKAHTFGSGTRLTVV.

This clone occurred a few times. The chain has TRBV28 and TRBJ2-7; 11 bases agree with TRBD1. The length of the CDR3 is 14 residues. V gave up 5 bases and J gave up 2 bases; unmatched junction bases: 2. Germline assignment: CDR1 MDHEN and CDR2 SYDVKM. CDR3 region: CASSRTGGPYEQYF. The CDR3 DNA sequence: TGTGCCAGCAGTCGGACAGGGGGCCCCTACGAGCAGTACTTC.

V and J are TRBV10-3 and TRBJ2-5; 8 positions match TRBD2. The CDR3 has 15 amino acids. Germline CDR1 reads ENHRY; CDR2 reads SYGVKD. The J segment lost 5 bases and the V segment lost 2 bases, leaving 7 bases of the junction unmatched. The CDR3 region has the DNA TGTGCCATCAGTGAGAATAGCGGGGCCGGGGAGACCCAGTACTTC. This encodes CAISENSGAGETQYF.

The rearrangement uses TRBV7-2 and TRBJ1-5; D not certain. There are 15 residues in the CDR3. The germline V gene encodes CDR1 SGHTA and CDR2 FQGNSA. V was pared by 2 bases and J by 7 bases, with 15 bases between. This CDR3 is CASSLIPEGGQPQHF. Here the CDR3 DNA reads TGTGCCAGCAGCTTAATTCCAGAGGGTGGGCAGCCCCAGCATTTT.

V is TRBV18 and J is TRBJ1-3; 7 positions match TRBD1. The length of the CDR3 is 15 residues. The germline V gene has CDR1 KGHSH and CDR2 LQKENI. Unmatched junction bases numbered 6, after V lost 2 bases and J lost 5 bases. The CDR3 protein is CASSPRQGGRNTIYF. CDR3 nucleotide sequence: TGTGCCAGCTCACCAAGACAGGGTGGCAGAAACACCATATATTTT.